This entry lists 11 T cell receptor beta chains sequenced from one sample in a study of shared clonotypes between healthy human individuals (dated by TCRdb to 2018 to 2020). Library preparation used the immunoSEQ multiplex PCR assay. TCRdb holds this immuneACCESS table with in-frame rearrangements only. Some clones are missing; in checked studies, unresolved V genes explain under half, and the rest has no known cause. The sample records about 980,000 clones, 76% of which are singletons. The leading ten clones occupy over 1.3% of the sample. The sequenced material came from memory CD4+ T cells sorted from blood. According to the study, the label for this sample's cell subset or site signals: CD45RA-negative fraction. Receptor source: a young man in good health.

V is TRBV5-4 and J is TRBJ1-2; possible D gene TRBD1, 6 bases. The CDR3 contains 13 residues. The V and J ends lost 5 bases and 5 bases respectively, with 13 bases between them. Germline V CDR1 and CDR2: SGHNT, YYREEE (reference sequence). The CDR3 sequence: CASSFDRRYGYTF. The CDR3 coding sequence is TGTGCCAGCAGTTTTGACAGGCGATATGGCTACACCTTC.

The chain joins TRBV9 to TRBJ2-5; D could derive from TRBD1 or TRBD2 (6 bases each). Germline CDR1 reads SGDLS; CDR2 reads YYNGEE. Trimming left V 3 bases short and J 3 bases short, with 15 bases between. This CDR3 has 15 amino acids. CDR3 sequence (DNA): TGTGCCAGCAGCGAGGGGGACTGGAGTAAAGAGACCCAGTACTTC. Residues: CASSEGDWSKETQYF.

The chain combines TRBV19 with TRBJ2-5, with D perhaps TRBD1 (6 bases). Trimming left V 6 bases short and J 5 bases short, with 16 bases between. CDR3 length: 14 residues. Germline V gives CDR1 LNHDA, CDR2 SQIVND (reference sequence). DNA for the CDR3: TGTGCCAGTAGCCTATCGGGACATGTGGAGACCCAGTACTTC. This gives the protein CASSLSGHVETQYF. The full variable domain, in which reference TRBV19 and TRBJ2-5 provide the parts outside the CDR3, is DGGITQSPKYLFRKEGQNVTLSCEQNLNHDAMYWYRQDPGQGLRLIYYSQIVNDFQKGDIAEGYSVSREKKESFPLTVTSAQKNPTAFYLCASSLSGHVETQYFGPGTRLLVL.

The chain has TRBV9 and TRBJ1-4, with 8 nucleotides matching TRBD1. From germline, CDR1 is SGDLS and CDR2 YYNGEE. The CDR3 consists of 14 residues. J gave up 8 bases and V 4 bases, and 7 bases lay outside the gene matches. CDR3 sequence reads: CASSLGQGREKLFF. The CDR3, as DNA: TGTGCCAGCAGCCTAGGACAGGGCCGAGAAAAACTGTTTTTT.

V and J are TRBV5-6 and TRBJ2-4; D unclear. V was trimmed by 4 bases and J by 0 bases, leaving 17 bases between them. CDR3 length equals 17 residues. CDR1 and CDR2 (germline): SGHDT, YYEEEE. CDR3 coding DNA: TGTGCCAGCAGCGTTGGAAATTGGTTCCTAGCCAAAAACATTCAGTACTTC. The encoded protein is CASSVGNWFLAKNIQYF.

CDR3: CASSLAHGGTDTQYF. In DNA, the CDR3 is TGTGCCAGCAGCTTAGCGCACGGGGGGACAGATACGCAGTATTTT. The gene calls are TRBV7-2 and TRBJ2-3; TRBD2 aligns across 7 bases. CDR1 is SGHTA and CDR2 is FQGNSA in the germline V gene. Trimming at V came to 0 bases and at J to 3 bases, leaving 3 bases not matched to a gene. The CDR3 spans 15 residues.

This chain joins TRBV30 and TRBJ2-1; 7 nucleotides align to TRBD2. This CDR3 region has 14 residues. Germline V CDR1 and CDR2: GTSNPN, SVGIG (reference sequence). J was trimmed by 5 bases and V by 4 bases; bases with no gene match: 8. The CDR3 nucleotides read TGTGCCTGGAATTGGGGGGGGAACAACAATGAGCAGTTCTTC. This translates into CAWNWGGNNNEQFF. Using reference TRBV30 and TRBJ2-1 for the parts outside the CDR3, the full variable domain is SQTIHQWPATLVQPVGSPLSLECTVEGTSNPNLYWYRQAAGRGLQLLFYSVGIGQISSEVPQNLSASRPQDRQFILSSKKLLLSDSGFYLCAWNWGGNNNEQFFGPGTRLTVL.

For the CDR3, the DNA is TGTGCCAGCAGTTTAAGTCAAACGACCGGGGAGCTGTTTTTT. It yields the protein CASSLSQTTGELFF. This chain uses TRBV27 with TRBJ2-2; D gene unclear. The CDR3 has 14 residues. Looked up from germline, CDR1 is MNHEY and CDR2 is SMNVEV (reference sequence). With 2 bases removed from V and 5 bases from J, the gap between germline ends came to 9 bases.

Regarding this clone: Other DNA sequences of this sample code for an identical CDR3. The chain employs TRBV7-9 and TRBJ2-7; 7 bases map to TRBD2. Unmatched junction bases numbered 5, after V lost 4 bases and J lost 2 bases. The length of the CDR3 is 14 residues. Germline V gene lookup returns CDR1 SEHNR and CDR2 FQNEAQ (reference sequence). In DNA form, the CDR3 reads TGTGCCAGCAGCTCGCGGGAGCGGGCCTACGAGCAGTACTTC. This encodes CASSSRERAYEQYF.

The genes are TRBV6-6 and TRBJ1-2, with 7 bases lining up with TRBD1. The ends lost 6 bases at V and 10 bases at J; junction bases unmatched: 14. The CDR3 has 14 amino acids. Germline V CDR1 and CDR2: MNHNY, SVGAGI (reference sequence). The CDR3 DNA is TGTGCCAGCAGATATAACAGGGGTGATTTCGACTACACCTTC. Translation gives CASRYNRGDFDYTF.

In its sample, this clone was seen once. This chain joins TRBV7-3 and TRBJ1-1, with a possible D match to TRBD1 (6 bases). The CDR3 has 16 residues. Germline lookup yields CDR1 SGHTA and CDR2 FQGTGA. V was shortened by 5 bases and J by 0 bases, with 16 bases between the two germline ends. CDR3 nucleotides: TGTGCCAGCAGCCCCAAAGGGGGGCGCATGAACACTGAAGCTTTCTTT. Its translation: CASSPKGGRMNTEAFF.